Listed below are T cell receptor beta chains from one sample, sequenced in a study of cytomegalovirus exposure and HLA in healthy donors. The assay was immunoSEQ multiplex PCR, and TCRdb's table has in-frame clones only and misses some. Counted here are around 190,000 clones, about 81% occurring once; the ten biggest clones make up around 2%. Sequencing used PBMCs. The receptors shown here come from a man between 18 and 35 years old in good health and CMV-seronegative. The CDR3 runs from the conserved cysteine through the conserved F or W. D genes are given only for firm matches. A row's size may be missing; if present it is once, few, many or a size class.

v_gene	abundance	d_gene	j_gene	CDR3aa	CDR3nt
TRBV27	-	-	TRBJ2-3	CASSSSGSSQYF	TGTGCCAGCAGTTCTTCCGGGAGTTCGCAGTATTTT
TRBV19	-	-	TRBJ1-5	CASSIRQGGQPQHF	TGTGCCAGTAGTATTAGGCAGGGAGGACAGCCCCAGCATTTT
TRBV2	-	TRBD1	TRBJ1-3	CASSEMGGFGTVSGNTIYF	TGTGCCAGCAGTGAAATGGGGGGTTTCGGGACAGTCTCTGGAAACACCATATATTTT
TRBV4-1	-	TRBD2	TRBJ2-5	CASSQSGTRVETQYF	TGCGCCAGCAGCCAGTCGGGGACTAGAGTCGAGACCCAGTACTTC
TRBV6-1	-	TRBD2	TRBJ2-7	CASSEGLAGQKEQYF	TGTGCCAGCAGTGAAGGACTAGCGGGGCAGAAGGAGCAGTACTTC
TRBV14	-	TRBD1	TRBJ2-2	CASSYGTENTGELFF	TGTGCCAGCAGTTACGGGACAGAGAACACCGGGGAGCTGTTTTTT
TRBV19	-	-	TRBJ1-2	CASRATGDYGYTF	TGTGCCAGTAGGGCGACAGGTGACTATGGCTACACCTTC
TRBV27	few	TRBD1	TRBJ1-2	CASSLSSDRGYGYTF	TGTGCCAGCAGTTTATCTTCTGACAGGGGGTATGGCTACACCTTC
TRBV27	-	TRBD1	TRBJ1-3	CASSLRDRHFSGNTIYF	TGTGCCAGCAGTTTAAGGGACAGACATTTCTCTGGAAACACCATATATTTT
TRBV5-4	-	-	TRBJ1-1	CASSFTGMNTEAFF	TGTGCCAGCAGCTTTACAGGGATGAACACTGAAGCTTTCTTT
TRBV7-9	-	-	TRBJ1-1	CASSLLGEGAFF	TGTGCCAGCAGCCTGCTGGGGGAGGGGGCTTTCTTT
TRBV30	-	TRBD2	TRBJ2-2	CAWTGTTHTGELFF	TGTGCCTGGACCGGGACTACTCACACCGGGGAGCTGTTTTTT
TRBV28	few	TRBD1	TRBJ2-3	CASNSEGQSTDTQYF	TGTGCCAGCAATTCTGAGGGACAGAGCACAGATACGCAGTATTTT
TRBV7-2	-	TRBD1	TRBJ1-2	CASKGPGDSRYGYTF	TGTGCCAGCAAGGGCCCCGGGGACAGTAGATATGGCTACACCTTC
TRBV5-1	-	-	TRBJ1-2	CASRETTGTYFGYTF	TGCGCCAGCAGGGAAACTACAGGGACCTATTTTGGCTACACCTTC
TRBV6-5	-	TRBD2	TRBJ2-1	CASSSGTSGNEQFF	TGTGCCAGCAGTTCCGGGACTAGTGGGAATGAGCAGTTCTTC
TRBV7-9	-	-	TRBJ1-1	CASSRAGARDTEAFF	TGTGCCAGCAGCAGGGCGGGGGCAAGGGACACTGAAGCTTTCTTT
TRBV7-2	-	TRBD1	TRBJ2-2	CASSRGQGATGELFF	TGTGCCAGCAGCCGGGGGCAGGGGGCAACCGGGGAGCTGTTTTTT
TRBV29-1	-	TRBD1	TRBJ1-2	CSVDFDRDYGYTF	TGCAGCGTTGATTTTGACAGGGACTATGGCTACACCTTC
TRBV7-9	-	TRBD1	TRBJ2-7	CASSTDRGISYEQYF	TGTGCCAGCAGCACCGACAGGGGGATCTCCTACGAGCAGTACTTC
TRBV5-5	once	TRBD1	TRBJ2-3	CASSPTGATQYF	TGTGCCAGCAGCCCGACAGGGGCTACGCAGTATTTT
TRBV30	-	-	TRBJ2-1	CAWSGRPNEQFF	TGTGCCTGGAGTGGGCGGCCAAATGAGCAGTTCTTC
TRBV27	-	-	TRBJ1-3	CASSLRGAGNTIYF	TGTGCCAGCAGTTTACGGGGGGCTGGAAACACCATATATTTT
TRBV9	-	-	TRBJ2-7	CASSVRPGTYEQYF	TGTGCCAGCAGCGTACGGCCAGGAACCTACGAGCAGTACTTC
TRBV6-5	once	-	TRBJ1-1	CASSRDTRNTEAFF	TGTGCCAGCAGCCGTGACACTAGGAACACTGAAGCTTTCTTT
TRBV2	-	-	TRBJ2-7	CASSEYRAYEQYF	TGTGCCAGCAGTGAATACAGGGCCTACGAGCAGTACTTC
TRBV27	-	-	TRBJ1-2	CASSPYLDRPSGYTF	TGTGCCAGCAGTCCCTACCTCGACAGGCCCAGTGGCTACACCTTC
TRBV7-9	few	-	TRBJ1-1	CASSLVAANTEAFF	TGTGCCAGCAGCTTAGTAGCAGCGAACACTGAAGCTTTCTTT
TRBV6-6	-	-	TRBJ1-1	CASSPFGGEGEAFF	TGTGCCAGCAGCCCCTTTGGCGGTGAGGGTGAAGCTTTCTTT
TRBV2	-	TRBD2	TRBJ2-3	CASSGPRSGTTDTQYF	TGTGCCAGCAGTGGTCCCCGTAGCGGGACAACAGATACGCAGTATTTT
TRBV5-4	-	TRBD2	TRBJ2-2	CASGTAGGPLGELFF	TGTGCCAGCGGGACAGCGGGGGGCCCCCTCGGGGAGCTGTTTTTT
TRBV7-3	few	TRBD2	TRBJ2-1	CASSLSSSGNEQFF	TGTGCCAGCAGCTTAAGTTCTAGCGGCAATGAGCAGTTCTTC
TRBV27	once	TRBD1	TRBJ1-2	CASSPQGANYGYTF	TGTGCCAGCAGTCCACAGGGGGCCAACTATGGCTACACCTTC
TRBV13	-	TRBD1	TRBJ2-7	CASSFEGQGSYEQYF	TGTGCCAGCAGCTTCGAAGGACAGGGCTCCTACGAGCAGTACTTC
TRBV30	-	-	TRBJ1-1	CAWSSVAFMNTEAFF	TGTGCCTGGAGTTCCGTAGCTTTTATGAACACTGAAGCTTTCTTT
TRBV9	-	-	TRBJ1-3	CASSQDTPGNTIYF	TGTGCCAGCAGCCAGGACACGCCTGGAAACACCATATATTTT
TRBV5-1	-	TRBD1	TRBJ1-1	CASSPRTGKEAEAFF	TGCGCCAGCAGCCCGAGGACAGGGAAAGAAGCTGAAGCTTTCTTT
TRBV4-2	-	-	TRBJ1-5	CASSQDPGAHQPQHF	TGTGCCAGCAGCCAAGATCCAGGGGCCCATCAGCCCCAGCATTTT
TRBV4-3	-	-	TRBJ1-1	CASSQTGYREAFF	TGCGCCAGCAGCCAAACAGGGTACCGTGAAGCTTTCTTT